The 17 T cell receptor beta chains below were found in one sample sequenced in a study of a mutant IDH1 vaccine in newly diagnosed glioma. Antigens of these TCRs are unknown. This table comes from immunoSEQ multiplex PCR, and its TCRdb copy is limited to in-frame clones, with some not included. The sample includes roughly 30,000 clones, around 80% of them seen just once. Time point indicated: week 11, during vaccination. All doses held 300 ug of mutant IDH1 20-mer peptide, with topical imiquimod. This material consisted of PBMCs, taken from a glioma patient whose treatment included an IDH1 peptide vaccine. The origin of the receptors is a man aged 30-40 years with glioma.

The rearrangement uses TRBV5-6 and TRBJ2-1; perhaps TRBD1 as D (5 bases). With 0 bases removed from V and 7 bases from J, the gap between germline ends came to 17 bases. The germline V gene encodes CDR1 SGHDT and CDR2 YYEEEE. The CDR3 totals 16 residues. The CDR3 region is CASSLGWQGMVNEQFF. The CDR3 DNA reads as TGTGCCAGCAGCTTGGGTTGGCAGGGAATGGTTAATGAGCAGTTCTTC.

A single count supports this clone. The V gene is TRBV7-9, the J gene TRBJ2-1; D perhaps matches TRBD1 (6 bases). Germline V gene sequence: CDR1 SEHNR, CDR2 FQNEAQ (reference sequence). Deletions cut 5 bases from V and 7 bases from J, with 12 bases between. The CDR3 has 13 residues. The CDR3 DNA sequence: TGTGCCAGCAGCCCCCAGAGGGGGAATGAGCAGTTCTTC. This encodes CASSPQRGNEQFF.

V is TRBV2 and J is TRBJ2-1; maybe TRBD2 (6 bases). The germline V gene has CDR1 SNHLY and CDR2 FYNNEI. This CDR3 has 14 amino acids. V lost 7 bases and J lost 4, with 14 bases in between. The CDR3 region is CASKGGVSYNEQFF. The CDR3 nucleotides are TGTGCCAGCAAGGGCGGGGTATCTTACAATGAGCAGTTCTTC. The variable domain in full, completed from reference TRBV2 and TRBJ2-1, reads EPEVTQTPSHQVTQMGQEVILRCVPISNHLYFYWYRQILGQKVEFLVSFYNNEISEKSEIFDDQFSVERPDGSNFTLKIRSTKLEDSAMYFCASKGGVSYNEQFFGPGTRLTVL.

The table lists this clone with a count of one. This sequence joins TRBV19 and TRBJ2-2; 7 bases are shared with TRBD1. Germline trimming cut 7 bases from V and 5 bases from J; bases unmatched to any gene: 7. This CDR3 has 14 amino acids. The germline CDR1 and CDR2 sequences are LNHDA and SQIVND (reference sequence). DNA of the CDR3: TGTGCCAGTACCCGGGACAGTCCGACCGGGGAGCTGTTTTTT. It yields the protein CASTRDSPTGELFF.

This clone appeared a single time. This chain uses TRBV6-5 with TRBJ1-1; no firm D call. Germline loops: CDR1 MNHEY, CDR2 SVGAGI. The CDR3 runs to 13 residues. Trimming cost V 3 bases and J 7 bases, with 12 bases left between them. CDR3 nucleotide sequence: TGTGCCAGCAGTTATCCGGGAGGTGGTGAAGCTTTCTTT. It is translated as CASSYPGGGEAFF.

The chain joins TRBV19 to TRBJ1-6; TRBD1 matches 8 bases. The V segment lost 6 bases and the J segment 2 bases; nucleotides outside the gene matches: 3. CDR3 length equals 15 residues. Per germline, CDR1 LNHDA and CDR2 SQIVND (reference sequence). CDR3 coding DNA: TGTGCCAGTAGGGCAGGGGGCGCCTATAATTCACCCCTCCACTTT. It encodes CASRAGGAYNSPLHF.

The table lists this clone with a count of one. The chain recombines TRBV10-3 with TRBJ2-2, with 9 bases aligning to TRBD1. This CDR3 comprises 15 residues. In germline, CDR1 is ENHRY, CDR2 SYGVKD. V dropped 3 bases and J dropped 7; count of bases not matched to a gene: 6. The CDR3 DNA is TGTGCCATCAGTGATCACAGGGGGCTAAACGGGGAGCTGTTTTTT. It is translated as CAISDHRGLNGELFF.

The rearrangement joins TRBV9 to TRBJ2-3; D perhaps matches TRBD2 (6 bases). Trimming shortened V by 2 bases and J by 2 bases, and 12 bases separated the two germline ends. Germline lookup yields CDR1 SGDLS and CDR2 YYNGEE. CDR3 length: 15 residues. The CDR3 reads CASSVDSGLTDTQYF. The CDR3 DNA reads as TGTGCCAGCAGCGTTGATAGCGGACTCACAGATACGCAGTATTTT.

The genes are TRBV11-2 and TRBJ2-7; TRBD2 agrees at 7 bases. J was trimmed by 6 bases and V by 5 bases; bases with no gene match: 13. CDR1 and CDR2 (germline): SGHAT, FQNNGV. The CDR3 is 15 residues long. CDR3 protein: CASSPLAGARTEQYF. The CDR3, as DNA: TGTGCCAGCAGCCCCCTCGCGGGAGCACGGACCGAGCAGTACTTC.

The chain combines TRBV6-1 with TRBJ1-2; TRBD1 agrees at 7 bases. Germline-derived CDR1 and CDR2 are MNHNS and SASEGT. The V segment lost 6 bases and the J segment 4 bases; nucleotides outside the gene matches: 11. CDR3 size: 15 residues. CDR3 nucleotide sequence: TGTGCCAGCAGACCGACAGGGCGAGTTGTCTATGGCTACACCTTC. Residues: CASRPTGRVVYGYTF.

The rearrangement joins TRBV5-1 to TRBJ1-4, with D possibly being TRBD1 (5 bases). V dropped 0 bases and J dropped 5 bases, with 11 bases sitting between them. CDR1 and CDR2 (germline): SGHRS, YFSETQ. The CDR3 has 15 amino acids. CDR3 sequence (DNA): TGCGCCAGCAGCTTGGAAGCAGGACAAAATGAAAAACTGTTTTTT. It specifies CASSLEAGQNEKLFF.

The J gene is TRBJ1-2, the V gene TRBV19; 8 nucleotides agree with TRBD1. Germline V gives CDR1 LNHDA, CDR2 SQIVND (reference sequence). J was trimmed by 4 bases and V by 7 bases; bases with no gene match: 5. The CDR3 is 13 residues long. In nucleotides, the CDR3 is TGTGCCAGTACGCCCGACAGGGGCTATGGCTACACCTTC. Residues: CASTPDRGYGYTF.

This clone was detected only once. The CDR3 here is CASSQVGVDNYGYTF. The CDR3 DNA reads as TGCGCCAGCAGCCAAGTGGGGGTGGACAACTATGGCTACACCTTC. The chain joins TRBV4-3 to TRBJ1-2, with a possible D match to TRBD1 (5 bases). The CDR3 is made up of 15 amino acids. Germline V lookup: CDR1 LGHNA, CDR2 YSLEER. Trimming shortened V by 1 base and J by 2 bases, and 11 bases separated the two germline ends.

The CDR3 DNA sequence: TGTGCCAGTAAAGGACAGGGGAACACCGGGGAGCTGTTTTTT. It encodes CASKGQGNTGELFF. This chain joins TRBV19 and TRBJ2-2, with 8 bases aligning to TRBD1. J was trimmed by 1 base and V by 7 bases; bases with no gene match: 2. The CDR3 runs 14 residues. Germline V gene data show CDR1 as LNHDA and CDR2 as SQIVND (reference sequence).

This sequence joins TRBV5-1 and TRBJ1-6, with TRBD1 as a possible D gene (5 bases). The length of the CDR3 is 19 residues. V was pared by 0 bases and J by 0 bases, with 16 bases between. Germline CDR1 and CDR2: SGHRS and YFSETQ. The CDR3 DNA reads TGCGCCAGCAGCTTGGCCGGGCAGGGAGGTAGCTCCTATAATTCACCCCTCCACTTT. Its translation: CASSLAGQGGSSYNSPLHF.

The chain couples TRBV5-1 to TRBJ2-1, with D maybe TRBD2 (5 bases). The CDR3 runs to 17 residues. The germline gives CDR1 SGHRS, CDR2 YFSETQ. V lost 2 bases, J lost 8 bases, and 23 bases lay in between. In DNA form, the CDR3 reads TGCGCCAGCAGCTTAGAAATTCGGGCCTCACGGGGAGATGAGCAGTTCTTC. Protein product: CASSLEIRASRGDEQFF.

CDR3 bases: TGTGCCAGTAGTAGCAAGGCGGGCCTTTACAATGAGCAGTTCTTC. Its protein is CASSSKAGLYNEQFF. V is TRBV19 and J is TRBJ2-1; tentatively, D is TRBD2 (5 bases). V was pared by 4 bases and J by 4 bases, with 14 bases between. This CDR3 is built from 15 residues. CDR1 and CDR2 from the germline V gene are LNHDA and SQIVND (reference sequence).